The clone carrying this TCR beta chain is classed as large. Each CDR3 protein is one row after TCRdb ran MiXCR on the reads. The sample includes 950 to 1,500 distinct CDR3 sequences, approximately 15% of them seen just once. This entry comes from a study of liver allograft versus peripheral blood T cells. Study at large: Transplanted livers and recipients' peripheral blood had their T cell receptor repertoires compared.

The CDR3 contains 15 residues. Germline V CDR1 and CDR2: MNHEY, SMNVEV (reference sequence). Trimming removed 1 base from V and 8 bases from J, with 12 bases in between. This receptor was taken from a human patient who had a liver transplant. Some T cells could come from the graft donor. This chain connects TRBV27 to TRBJ1-6; D possibly corresponds to TRBD1 (5 bases). For the CDR3, the DNA is TGTGCCAGCAGTTTATACCGGGGGAGAGATTCACCCCTCCACTTT. Its protein product is CASSLYRGRDSPLHF.